This TCR beta chain derives from a study of blood T cell repertoires in COVID-19. Background on the study: The cDNA or gDNA used as material had been derived from T cells, B-cell-depleted T cells, or PBMCs.

Between the trimmed V and J ends, which lost 2 bases and 4 bases, there was a span of 10 bases. CDR1 and CDR2 (germline): KGHDR, SFDVKD. The CDR3 totals 14 residues. Recruited during active infection, patients (from Seattle) were subsequently followed longitudinally. The protocol was immunoSEQ multiplex PCR, while the TCRdb copy is restricted to in-frame clones and leaves out a portion. The data contain some 220,000 clones, 75% to 90% of them seen just once; the ten biggest clones take up approximately 5.2%. The sample was peripheral blood. The sequence was obtained from a woman aged 70 to 79 with COVID-19, enrolled during active disease. The V call is TRBV24-1, the J call TRBJ1-2; no clear D gene. The CDR3 is CATSDSQIRYGYTF. CDR3 nucleotide sequence: TGTGCCACCAGTGATTCCCAGATCCGCTATGGCTACACCTTC.